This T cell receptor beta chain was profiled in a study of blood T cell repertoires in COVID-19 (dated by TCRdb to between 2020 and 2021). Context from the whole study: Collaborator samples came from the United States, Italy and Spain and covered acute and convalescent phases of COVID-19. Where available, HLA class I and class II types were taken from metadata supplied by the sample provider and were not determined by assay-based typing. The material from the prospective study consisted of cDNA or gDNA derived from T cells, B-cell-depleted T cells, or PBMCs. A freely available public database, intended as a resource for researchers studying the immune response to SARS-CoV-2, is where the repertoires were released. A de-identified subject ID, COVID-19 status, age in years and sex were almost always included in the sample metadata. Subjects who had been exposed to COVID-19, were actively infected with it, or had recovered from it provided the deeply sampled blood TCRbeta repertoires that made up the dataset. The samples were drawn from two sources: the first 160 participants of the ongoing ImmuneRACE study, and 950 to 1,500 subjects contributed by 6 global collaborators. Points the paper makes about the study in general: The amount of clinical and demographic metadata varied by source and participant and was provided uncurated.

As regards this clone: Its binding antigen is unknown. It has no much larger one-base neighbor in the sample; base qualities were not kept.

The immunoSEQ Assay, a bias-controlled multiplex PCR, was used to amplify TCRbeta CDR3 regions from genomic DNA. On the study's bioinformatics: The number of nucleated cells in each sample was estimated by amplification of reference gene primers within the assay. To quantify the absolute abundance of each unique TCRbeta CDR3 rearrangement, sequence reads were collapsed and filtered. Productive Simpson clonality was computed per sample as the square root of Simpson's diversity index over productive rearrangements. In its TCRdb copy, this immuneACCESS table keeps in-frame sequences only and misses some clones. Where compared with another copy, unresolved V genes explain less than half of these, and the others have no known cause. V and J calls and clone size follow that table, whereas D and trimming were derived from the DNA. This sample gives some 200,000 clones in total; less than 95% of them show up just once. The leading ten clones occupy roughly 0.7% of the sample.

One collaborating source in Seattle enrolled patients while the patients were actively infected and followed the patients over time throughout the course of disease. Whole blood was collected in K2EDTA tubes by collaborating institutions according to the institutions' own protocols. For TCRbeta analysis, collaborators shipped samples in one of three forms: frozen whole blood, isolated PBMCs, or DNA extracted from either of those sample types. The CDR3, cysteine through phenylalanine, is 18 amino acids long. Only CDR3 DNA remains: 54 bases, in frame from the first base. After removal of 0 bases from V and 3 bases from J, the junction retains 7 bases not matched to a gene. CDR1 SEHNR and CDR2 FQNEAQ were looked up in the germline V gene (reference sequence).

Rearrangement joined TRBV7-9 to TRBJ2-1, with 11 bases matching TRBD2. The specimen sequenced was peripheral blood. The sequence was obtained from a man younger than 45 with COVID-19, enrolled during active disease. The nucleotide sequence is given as TGTGCCAGCAGCTTAGCAGGGAGACTAGCGGGGATCTACAATGAGCAGTTCTTC. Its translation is CASSLAGRLAGIYNEQFF.